The 18 T cell receptor beta chains below were found in one sample sequenced in a study of a mutant IDH1 vaccine in newly diagnosed glioma. Clones were sequenced by immunoSEQ multiplex PCR, and TCRdb holds only the in-frame ones, with some missing. This table holds around 40,000 clones, roughly 80% found once. The antigens for these receptors are not known. Time point given: week 5, during vaccination. The content of each vaccine dose was 300 ug of mutant IDH1 20-mer peptide, and topical imiquimod accompanied it. Source: PBMCs, taken from a glioma patient whose treatment included an IDH1 peptide vaccine. The receptors come from a man aged 45 to 65 with glioma.

The chain has TRBV19 and TRBJ1-3, with 7 bases identical to TRBD1. J gave up 3 bases and V 5 bases, and 7 bases lay outside the gene matches. The CDR3 totals 15 residues. Germline values: CDR1 LNHDA, CDR2 SQIVND (reference sequence). CDR3 in amino acids: CASSVRQGLGNTIYF. CDR3 DNA sequence: TGTGCCAGTAGTGTCCGACAGGGCCTTGGAAACACCATATATTTT.

The chain uses TRBV5-5 and TRBJ1-1; D is uncertain. The V gene lost 1 base and the J gene lost 5 bases, with 12 bases spanning the gap. The germline CDR1 and CDR2 sequences are SGHKS and YYEKEE (reference sequence). CDR3 length: 14 amino acids. The CDR3 is CASSLPSPGTEAFF. The CDR3 DNA sequence: TGTGCCAGCAGCTTGCCTTCCCCGGGGACTGAAGCTTTCTTT.

The rearrangement joins TRBV5-1 to TRBJ2-7; 15 bases fit TRBD2. CDR3 length: 18 residues. V was pared by 0 bases and J by 2 bases, with 6 bases of the junction left unmatched. Germline assignment: CDR1 SGHRS and CDR2 YFSETQ. The CDR3 region has the DNA TGCGCCAGCAGCTTGGCGGGGACTAGCGGGAGGAAACCCTACGAGCAGTACTTC. This gives the protein CASSLAGTSGRKPYEQYF.

The rearrangement joins TRBV23-1 to TRBJ2-7, with a tentative D call TRBD1 (5 bases). TRBV23-1 is placed among ORFs of uncertain function. V was cut by 4 bases and J by 2 bases, with 15 bases left in between. This CDR3 has 15 residues. The CDR3: CASSRPGKRTYEQYF. The CDR3 bases are TGCGCCAGCAGTCGTCCAGGGAAAAGGACCTACGAGCAGTACTTC.

V gene TRBV29-1 combines with J gene TRBJ2-1; no reliable D call. Germline V gives CDR1 SQVTM, CDR2 ANQGSEA. The CDR3 contains 10 residues. Trimming removed 1 base from V and 9 bases from J, with 4 bases in between. CDR3 sequence: CSVEVFEQFF. In nucleotides, the CDR3 is TGCAGCGTTGAAGTGTTTGAGCAGTTCTTC.

This clone was seen a handful of times. The chain employs TRBV10-3 and TRBJ1-1; D is ambiguous. Per germline, CDR1 ENHRY and CDR2 SYGVKD. V lost 5 bases and J lost 1, with 5 bases in between. The CDR3 contains 12 residues. The CDR3 bases are TGTGCCATCAGTCCCACGAACACTGAAGCTTTCTTT. Translation: CAISPTNTEAFF.

V is TRBV18 and J is TRBJ1-2; D gene unclear. In germline, CDR1 is KGHSH, CDR2 LQKENI. Trimming left V 1 base short and J 7 bases short, with 10 bases between. The length of the CDR3 is 13 residues. The CDR3 here is CASSPREYSGYTF. The CDR3 DNA sequence: TGTGCCAGCTCACCACGGGAATACAGTGGCTACACCTTC.

This sequence joins TRBV4-2 and TRBJ2-1, with D possibly called TRBD1 or TRBD2 (5 bases each). Germline V gene sequence: CDR1 LGHNA, CDR2 YNFKEQ. V lost 1 base and J lost 8, with 21 bases in between. The CDR3 is 17 amino acids. CDR3 residues: CASSQAYRAGLGDEQFF. CDR3 DNA sequence: TGTGCCAGCAGCCAAGCGTATCGGGCCGGGTTGGGGGATGAGCAGTTCTTC.

This clone has only one observation. The chain combines TRBV5-5 with TRBJ2-7; D is uncertain. CDR1 and CDR2 (germline): SGHKS, YYEKEE (reference sequence). The CDR3 contains 13 residues. V lost 4 bases, J lost 6 bases, and 14 bases lay in between. Here the CDR3 reads CASSPFPDREQYF. The DNA for the CDR3 is TGTGCCAGCAGCCCTTTCCCCGACCGCGAGCAGTACTTC. Variable domain in full (rest from reference TRBV5-5 and TRBJ2-7): DAGVTQSPTHLIKTRGQQVTLRCSPISGHKSVSWYQQVLGQGPQFIFQYYEKEERGRGNFPDRFSARQFPNYSSELNVNALLLGDSALYLCASSPFPDREQYFGPGTRLTVT.

This sequence joins TRBV6-1 and TRBJ2-7; D not resolved. The germline gives CDR1 MNHNS, CDR2 SASEGT. With 1 base removed from V and 4 bases from J, the gap between germline ends came to 8 bases. This CDR3 comprises 13 residues. This chain's CDR3 is CASSEVEGYEQYF. CDR3 sequence (DNA): TGTGCCAGCAGTGAAGTGGAAGGTTACGAGCAGTACTTC.

The gene calls are TRBV4-2 and TRBJ2-7; 7 bases align to TRBD1. The V gene end was trimmed by 3 bases and the J gene end by 4 bases; junction bases not matched to a gene: 3. The CDR3 is 13 amino acids. From germline, CDR1 is LGHNA and CDR2 YNFKEQ. Here the CDR3 DNA reads TGTGCCAGCAGCCAGTCAGGGGGATACGAGCAGTACTTC. Its translation is CASSQSGGYEQYF.

The rearrangement joins TRBV7-2 to TRBJ2-7; D is possibly TRBD1 (6 bases). Germline-derived CDR1 and CDR2 are SGHTA and FQGNSA. V lost 0 bases and J 3 bases, leaving 15 bases between the germline ends. The CDR3 runs 16 residues. The CDR3 sequence: CASSLAPTGTGYEQYF. The CDR3 nucleotides read TGTGCCAGCAGCTTAGCCCCGACAGGCACCGGCTACGAGCAGTACTTC.

This clone was detected only once. The rearrangement uses TRBV9 and TRBJ2-2; TRBD2 is a possible D gene (6 bases). Germline V CDR1 and CDR2: SGDLS, YYNGEE. The CDR3 extends over 16 amino acids. Trimming removed 4 bases at V and 0 bases at J, with 13 bases between. The CDR3 region is CASSSRLDPNTGELFF. CDR3 sequence (DNA): TGTGCCAGCAGCTCCCGACTAGACCCGAACACCGGGGAGCTGTTTTTT.

The J gene is TRBJ2-3, the V gene TRBV6-1; either TRBD1 or TRBD2 may fit D (5 bases each). Trimming shortened V by 5 bases and J by 7 bases, and 19 bases separated the two germline ends. From germline, CDR1 is MNHNS and CDR2 SASEGT. The CDR3 is made up of 15 amino acids. The CDR3 region is CASSQGLTGAYTQYF. The CDR3 bases are TGTGCCAGCAGTCAAGGACTTACCGGGGCGTATACGCAGTATTTT.

Only one count was recorded for this clone. The V call is TRBV6-6, the J call TRBJ1-3; D is undetermined. The germline V and J ends were trimmed by 4 bases and 0 bases, with 13 bases remaining between them. The germline V gene encodes CDR1 MNHNY and CDR2 SVGAGI (reference sequence). This CDR3 has 16 amino acids. In nucleotides, the CDR3 is TGTGCCAGCAGTTTGGAACCCCCGCGCTCTGGAAACACCATATATTTT. Its protein product is CASSLEPPRSGNTIYF.

To note about this clone: Other DNA sequences from this sample encode an identical CDR3 as well. The rearrangement links TRBV11-2 to TRBJ2-5; unclear D gene. V was pared by 5 bases and J by 2 bases, with 3 bases between. Germline CDR1 and CDR2: SGHAT and FQNNGV. The CDR3 runs 11 residues. The CDR3, as DNA: TGTGCCAGCAGCCTTCAAGAGACCCAGTACTTC. Translating gives CASSLQETQYF.

The chain recombines TRBV19 with TRBJ1-4; possible D gene TRBD1, 5 bases. Germline assignment: CDR1 LNHDA and CDR2 SQIVND (reference sequence). Deletions cut 8 bases from V and 2 bases from J, with 12 bases between. The CDR3 spans 14 residues. The CDR3 DNA follows: TGTGCCAGTTCCGAGGGGCGGACTAATGAAAAACTGTTTTTT. This gives the protein CASSEGRTNEKLFF.

The chain carries TRBV28 and TRBJ2-2; 7 bases agree with TRBD2. There are 16 residues in the CDR3. V lost 6 bases, J lost 3 bases, and 10 bases stayed unmatched. Looked up from germline, CDR1 is MDHEN and CDR2 is SYDVKM. CDR3: CASSPEAGAHTGELFF. Here the CDR3 DNA reads TGTGCCAGCAGCCCGGAGGCGGGAGCCCACACCGGGGAGCTGTTTTTT.